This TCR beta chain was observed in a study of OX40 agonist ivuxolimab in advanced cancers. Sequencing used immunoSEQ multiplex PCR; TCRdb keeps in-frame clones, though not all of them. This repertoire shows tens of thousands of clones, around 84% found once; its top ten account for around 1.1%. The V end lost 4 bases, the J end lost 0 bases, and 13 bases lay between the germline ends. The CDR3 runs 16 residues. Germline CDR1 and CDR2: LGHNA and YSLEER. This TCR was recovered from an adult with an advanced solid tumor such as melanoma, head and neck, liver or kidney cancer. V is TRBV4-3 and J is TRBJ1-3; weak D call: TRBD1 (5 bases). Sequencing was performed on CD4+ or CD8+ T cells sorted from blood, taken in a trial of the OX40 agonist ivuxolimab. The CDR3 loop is CASSRDIDSSGNTIYF. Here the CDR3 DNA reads TGCGCCAGCAGCCGAGATATCGACAGCTCTGGAAACACCATATATTTT.